Listed below are T cell receptor beta chains from one sample, sequenced in a study of T cell repertoires in cytomegalovirus infection. These receptors have no identified antigens. TCRdb passed the reads through MiXCR, listing each CDR3 protein once. The sample yields approximately 730,000 distinct CDR3 sequences, roughly 29% seen once. This material consisted of cultured CD8+ T cells from PBMCs, taken from culture after CMV antigen stimulation. Every receptor here comes from a human donor in good health (CMV status not recorded). Some clones in this sample may be carry-over from other donors' samples. The conserved cysteine and the conserved F or W are not part of the CDR3 here.

TRBV28	11	TRBJ1-5	ATQGYSNQPQH
TRBV7-6	14	TRBJ1-1	ASTVTWGLLNTEAF
TRBV7-2	13	TRBJ1-1	ASSLWQQTNTEAF
TRBV6-5	15	TRBJ2-2	ASSYSSPWDYAGELF
TRBV23-1	16	TRBJ1-6	ASSRRDGQRAYNSPLH
TRBV7-2	16	TRBJ2-3	ASSLFGSGGFSADTQY
TRBV27	13	TRBJ2-1	ASSKTGGPYNEQF
TRBV6-2/TRBV6-3	15	TRBJ2-3	ASSYFPPGRDPDTQY
TRBV7-2	13	TRBJ2-5	ASSFSSGLKETQY
TRBV7-8	14	TRBJ2-6	ASSTREGSGANVLT
TRBV7-6	10	TRBJ1-1	ASRDTNTEAF
TRBV6-5	16	TRBJ2-6	ASSRPGTGGSGANVLT
TRBV7-3	14	TRBJ1-4	ASSPSSGTGDEKLF
TRBV10-2	14	TRBJ2-3	ASSETSGGPTDTQY